This TCR beta chain was captured by sequencing in a study of shared clonotypes between healthy human individuals. In germline, CDR1 is SGHRS, CDR2 YFSETQ. The junction had 5 bases not matched to a gene; V was cut back by 3 bases and J by 5 bases. This CDR3 is built from 14 residues. Here immunoSEQ multiplex PCR was the method, and the copy in TCRdb shows in-frame clones only, minus some. Altogether around 1,000,000 clones are present, roughly 77% being singletons, with the ten largest covering 0.89%. Within Nashville, Tennessee resided all donors, each a Caucasian adult. CD4+ cell separation produced CD45RA+ naive and CD45RA-negative memory subsets.

This TCR was sampled from a man between 18 and 29 years old in good health. Some clones in this sample may be carry-over from other donors' samples. The chain couples TRBV5-1 to TRBJ2-1, with 7 bases lining up with TRBD2. The source material was memory CD4+ T cells from PBMCs. Stated subset: CD45RA-negative fraction. Here the CDR3 DNA reads TGCGCCAGCAGCTGGGCTAGCGGTGACAATGAGCAGTTCTTC. It yields the protein CASSWASGDNEQFF.